This T cell receptor beta chain stems from a study of shared clonotypes between healthy human individuals. Sequencing used immunoSEQ multiplex PCR; TCRdb keeps in-frame clones, though not all of them. The sample records about 1.4 million clones, approximately 97% being singletons. Trimming shortened V by 8 bases and J by 5 bases, and 14 bases separated the two germline ends. CDR1 is SEHNR, CDR2 FQNEAQ, per germline (reference sequence). The CDR3 runs 13 residues. This clonotype originated in a man aged 25 to 40 in good health. Sequencing input: naive CD4+ T cells sorted from blood. Subset described: CD45RA+ positively selected. The chain joins TRBV7-9 to TRBJ2-3; weak D call: TRBD1 (5 bases). The chain's CDR3 is CASEEGQGDTQYF. The DNA for the CDR3 is TGTGCCAGCGAGGAAGGGCAGGGAGATACGCAGTATTTT.